This T cell receptor (beta chain) came from a study of T-cell memory formation after mild COVID-19. Across the whole study: Clusters of TCRs were largely donor specific.

After removal of 3 bases from V and 0 bases from J, the junction contained 4 bases not matched to a gene. CDR1 SGHAT and CDR2 FQNNGV come from the germline V gene. The CDR3 is 16 residues long. This clonotype was counted a few times. The antigen remains undetermined. General study results and limits: In second-wave clones peaking day 37, SARS-CoV-2 specificity remained unconfirmed. CD4+ clones that contracted lay mainly in CM and EM; CD8+ ones lay in EMRA. Some SARS-CoV-2-responding clones were already detected in memory before infection.

TCRdb itself ran the 5' RACE reads through MiXCR, one entry per CDR3 protein. The sample includes nearly 350,000 distinct CDR3 sequences, 13% of them seen just once. The material sequenced was PBMCs or a T cell subset sorted from them (not recorded which). The V call is TRBV11-2, the J call TRBJ2-3; TRBD1 agrees at 9 bases. The sequence came from a man between 18 and 35 years old who had mild COVID-19 (a few samples of this study predate the infection). Cell type and time point are not known. CDR3 DNA sequence: TGTGCCAGCAGCTTCCGGGACAGGGCTAGCACAGATACGCAGTATTTT. Residues: CASSFRDRASTDTQYF.